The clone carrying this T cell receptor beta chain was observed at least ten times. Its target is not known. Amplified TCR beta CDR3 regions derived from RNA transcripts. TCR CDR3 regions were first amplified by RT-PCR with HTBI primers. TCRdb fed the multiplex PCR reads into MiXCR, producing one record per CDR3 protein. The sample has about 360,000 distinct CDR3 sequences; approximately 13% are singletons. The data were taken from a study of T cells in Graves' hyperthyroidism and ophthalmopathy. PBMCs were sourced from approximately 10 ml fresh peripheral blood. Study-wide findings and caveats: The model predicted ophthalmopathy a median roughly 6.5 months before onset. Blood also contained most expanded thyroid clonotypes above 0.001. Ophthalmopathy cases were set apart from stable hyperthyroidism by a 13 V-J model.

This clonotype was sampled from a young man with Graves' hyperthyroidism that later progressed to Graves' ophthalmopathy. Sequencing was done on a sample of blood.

The CDR3 loop reads CASSRQGSDTGELFF. The CDR3 DNA follows: TGTGCCAGCAGTAGACAGGGGTCCGACACCGGGGAGCTGTTTTTT. The J gene is TRBJ2-2, the V gene TRBV2; 8 nucleotides line up with TRBD1. The CDR3 has 15 amino acids. J lost 3 bases, V lost 5 bases, and 5 bases had no gene match. Germline CDR1 SNHLY, CDR2 FYNNEI.